Below, 29 T cell receptor beta chains from the same sample are listed, as sequenced in a study of vaccination and CD4 T cells after COVID-19. Treatment defined: roughly ten-day PBMC culture with coronavirus spike peptide pools or control peptides (ViraFEST assay). Sequencing of the DNA from cultured CD4+ T cells was carried out with the Oncomine TCR Beta short-read assay. TCRdb processed the PCR reads anew with MiXCR; each CDR3 protein has one entry. This table has some 16,000 distinct CDR3 sequences, approximately 54% appearing once. Their antigen targets remain unknown. The specimen sequenced was CD4+ T cells from blood, cultured in vitro. The receptors derive from a human donor who had recovered from COVID-19.

The chain combines TRBV24-1 with TRBJ2-7, with D hard to call. The germline gives CDR1 KGHDR, CDR2 SFDVKD. The CDR3 runs 13 residues. CDR3 amino acids: CAVHPWMFYEQYF. In DNA form, the CDR3 reads TGTGCTGTCCACCCCTGGATGTTTTACGAGCAGTACTTC.

The V and J genes are TRBV2 and TRBJ2-3; D uncertain. The germline gives CDR1 SNHLY, CDR2 FYNNEI. CDR3 length equals 16 residues. The V end was cut by 1 base, the J end by 2 bases, with 13 bases between. The CDR3 reads CASSEDRLVITDTQYF. For the CDR3, the DNA is TGTGCCAGCAGTGAAGATCGGCTAGTGATCACAGATACGCAGTATTTT.

The chain employs TRBV20-1 and TRBJ2-5; D is uncertain. In germline, CDR1 is DFQATT, CDR2 SNEGSKA (reference sequence). Trimming took 3 bases from V and 6 from J, leaving 17 bases between them. The CDR3 is 14 residues long. CDR3 sequence reads: CSARPPYRSQTQYF. CDR3 nucleotides: TGCAGTGCTAGGCCCCCCTATCGCAGCCAGACCCAGTACTTC.

This chain connects TRBV7-2 to TRBJ2-7, with 11 nucleotides matching TRBD1. There are 19 residues in the CDR3. V shed 2 bases and J 2 bases; nucleotides not matched to a gene: 14. Germline V gives CDR1 SGHTA, CDR2 FQGNSA. This CDR3 reads CASSLRGPVSGQGAYEQYF. CDR3 DNA sequence: TGTGCCAGCAGCTTAAGGGGGCCGGTGTCGGGACAGGGGGCCTACGAGCAGTACTTC.

The chain recombines TRBV2 with TRBJ1-6; D gene unclear. CDR1 and CDR2 (germline): SNHLY, FYNNEI. V was clipped by 2 bases and J by 7 bases, with 18 bases between them. This CDR3 has 17 amino acids. The CDR3 loop reads CASSELGFVLGNSPLHF. The DNA for the CDR3 is TGTGCCAGCAGTGAACTAGGATTTGTGCTAGGGAATTCACCCCTCCACTTT.

The genes are TRBV30 and TRBJ1-6, with D maybe TRBD1 (5 bases). CDR1 and CDR2 (germline): GTSNPN, SVGIG (reference sequence). The CDR3 runs to 15 residues. Deletions cut 7 bases from V and 8 bases from J, with 21 bases between. CDR3 DNA: TGTGCCTCTGGATCCTACGGGGCCCAGTATTCACCCCTCCACTTT. It translates to CASGSYGAQYSPLHF.

The chain combines TRBV2 with TRBJ2-5; D is possibly TRBD1 (7 bases). This CDR3 spans 14 amino acids. V shed 6 bases and J shed 5 bases, with 16 bases lying between them. Germline V gene lookup returns CDR1 SNHLY and CDR2 FYNNEI. The CDR3, as DNA: TGTGCCAGCAGCCAGATGACAGGGAGGGAGACCCAGTACTTC. It specifies CASSQMTGRETQYF.

The chain employs TRBV7-3 and TRBJ2-3, with D tentatively TRBD2 (5 bases). The CDR3 contains 12 residues. Germline CDR1 reads SGHTA; CDR2 reads FQGTGA. The V end lost 1 base, the J end lost 11 bases, and 10 bases lay between the germline ends. DNA of the CDR3: TGTGCCAGCAGCTTAAGTCGGGGAGTGCAGTATTTT. Residues: CASSLSRGVQYF.

The rearrangement links TRBV5-8 to TRBJ1-2; 9 bases are shared with TRBD1. V lost 3 bases and J lost 5; bases outside the gene matches: 8. Per the germline V gene, CDR1 is SGHTS and CDR2 is YDEGEE. CDR3 length equals 15 residues. CDR3 region: CASSSAGDRVYGYTF. For the CDR3, the DNA is TGTGCCAGCAGCTCGGCAGGGGACAGGGTATATGGCTACACCTTC.

A few counts support this clonotype. The V call is TRBV6-1, the J call TRBJ2-5; the match to TRBD2 covers 13 bases. The CDR3 is made up of 15 amino acids. With 5 bases clipped from V and 6 bases from J, the junction kept 6 bases outside the gene matches. The germline gives CDR1 MNHNS, CDR2 SASEGT. The CDR3 is CASSPPGLAGQTQYF. The CDR3 region has the DNA TGTGCCAGCAGTCCTCCGGGACTAGCGGGACAGACCCAGTACTTC.

The chain carries TRBV2 and TRBJ2-1; 11 bases agree with TRBD2. CDR1 is SNHLY, CDR2 FYNNEI, per germline. This CDR3 region has 15 residues. V was pared by 7 bases and J by 4 bases, with 6 bases of the junction left unmatched. The DNA of the CDR3 is TGTGCCAGCACCAAAGGGACTAGCGGTTACAATGAGCAGTTCTTC. It codes for CASTKGTSGYNEQFF.

The chain recombines TRBV7-2 with TRBJ2-6; D remains unclear. V was trimmed by 1 base and J by 4 bases, leaving 8 bases between them. Germline V gene sequence: CDR1 SGHTA, CDR2 FQGNSA. The CDR3 runs 15 residues. In DNA, the CDR3 is TGTGCCAGCAGCTTAGACCGTGCAGGGGCCAACGTCCTGACTTTC. Translation gives CASSLDRAGANVLTF.

J is TRBJ2-3 and V is TRBV21-1; the D segment call TRBD2 is taken from the table without a DNA check. TRBV21-1 is termed a pseudogene. The CDR3 runs 17 residues. CDR3 in amino acids: CASSGLTSGGAADTQYF. CDR3 coding DNA: TGTGCCAGCAGCGGATTGACTAGCGGGGGGGCCGCAGATACGCAGTATTTT.

This clonotype was observed once. This sequence joins TRBV30 and TRBJ2-1; 7 nucleotides align to TRBD1. The germline V gene has CDR1 GTSNPN and CDR2 SVGIG (reference sequence). The CDR3 is 14 amino acids. V lost 5 bases, J lost 4 bases, and 8 bases stayed unmatched. The CDR3 DNA follows: TGTGCCTGGGGAACAGGGGTTATTTACAATGAGCAGTTCTTC. This sequence encodes CAWGTGVIYNEQFF.

The chain combines TRBV24-1 with TRBJ2-5; 12 nucleotides match TRBD1. The CDR3 sequence is 16 residues long. The germline CDR1 and CDR2 sequences are KGHDR and SFDVKD. V dropped 4 bases and J dropped 3; count of bases not matched to a gene: 5. The CDR3 here is CATSETGTGGEETQYF. The CDR3 bases are TGTGCCACCAGTGAAACCGGGACAGGGGGCGAAGAGACCCAGTACTTC.

CDR3 residues: CAISAWGGDSNQPQHF. CDR3 DNA: TGTGCCATCAGTGCCTGGGGGGGGGACAGCAATCAGCCCCAGCATTTT. This chain joins TRBV10-3 and TRBJ1-5; possible D gene TRBD1, 5 bases. V lost 4 bases and J lost 1, with 14 bases in between. In germline, CDR1 is ENHRY, CDR2 SYGVKD. The CDR3 totals 16 residues.

This clonotype has a handful of counts. This chain uses TRBV7-3 with TRBJ2-3; 9 bases match TRBD2. Germline loops: CDR1 SGHTA, CDR2 FQGTGA. The CDR3 sequence is 14 residues long. V was clipped by 3 bases and J by 6 bases; unmatched bases: 4. This CDR3 reads CASSFSGRPDTQYF. CDR3 sequence (DNA): TGTGCCAGCAGCTTCAGCGGGAGGCCCGATACGCAGTATTTT.

The CDR3 sequence is CACSERGQGYEQYF. In nucleotides, the CDR3 is TGTGCCTGCAGTGAAAGGGGACAGGGTTACGAGCAGTACTTC. J is TRBJ2-7 and V is TRBV10-3, with 9 bases identical to TRBD1. The CDR3 spans 14 residues. Germline values: CDR1 ENHRY, CDR2 SYGVKD. Unmatched junction bases numbered 12, after V lost 11 bases and J lost 4 bases.

This chain joins TRBV20-1 and TRBJ2-7; no definite D call. CDR3 length: 10 residues. Germline CDR1 and CDR2: DFQATT and SNEGSKA (reference sequence). V lost 0 bases, J lost 6 bases, and 3 bases lay in between. Here the CDR3 reads CSARDGEQYF. Here the CDR3 DNA reads TGCAGTGCTAGAGATGGCGAGCAGTACTTC.

The chain employs TRBV11-2 and TRBJ2-3; TRBD2 agrees at 8 bases. The junction had 14 bases not matched to a gene; V was cut back by 5 bases and J by 7 bases. The CDR3 loop spans 16 amino acids. CDR1 is SGHAT and CDR2 is FQNNGV in the germline V gene. The CDR3 protein is CASSKGRQRGMYTQYF. DNA for the CDR3: TGTGCCAGCAGCAAGGGGAGGCAGCGGGGGATGTATACGCAGTATTTT.

The count of this clonotype is one. Written as DNA, the CDR3 is TGTGCCAGCAGCCCTAAGACCGGGACAGTTGAAACCTACGAGCAGTACTTC. It translates to CASSPKTGTVETYEQYF. The V and J genes are TRBV9 and TRBJ2-7, with 7 bases identical to TRBD1. V lost 4 bases to trimming and J lost 2 bases; unmatched junction nucleotides: 15. The CDR3 contains 17 residues. CDR1 is SGDLS, CDR2 YYNGEE, per germline. Complete variable domain (other parts from reference TRBV9 and TRBJ2-7): DSGVTQTPKHLITATGQRVTLRCSPRSGDLSVYWYQQSLDQGLQFLIQYYNGEERAKGNILERFSAQQFPDLHSELNLSSLELGDSALYFCASSPKTGTVETYEQYFGPGTRLTVT.

This clonotype was seen only a few times. The chain couples TRBV7-2 to TRBJ1-1; possible D gene TRBD1, 5 bases. Looked up from germline, CDR1 is SGHTA and CDR2 is FQGNSA. V gave up 2 bases and J gave up 2 bases, with 15 bases separating them. The CDR3 spans 16 residues. The CDR3, as DNA: TGTGCCAGCAGCTTATACTCGGGACGGTCAAACACTGAAGCTTTCTTT. Translation: CASSLYSGRSNTEAFF.

The chain links TRBV18 to TRBJ2-5; 9 bases map to TRBD1. V was pared by 4 bases and J by 1 base, with 7 bases of the junction left unmatched. The CDR3 runs to 16 residues. Per the germline V gene, CDR1 is KGHSH and CDR2 is LQKENI. The CDR3 DNA is TGTGCCAGCTCACAAACACCACAGGGGGCCCAAGAGACCCAGTACTTC. It is translated as CASSQTPQGAQETQYF. Complete variable domain (other parts from reference TRBV18 and TRBJ2-5): NAGVMQNPRHLVRRRGQEARLRCSPMKGHSHVYWYRQLPEEGLKFMVYLQKENIIDESGMPKERFSAEFPKEGPSILRIQQVVRGDSAAYFCASSQTPQGAQETQYFGPGTRLLVL.

J is TRBJ1-1 and V is TRBV4-2; 8 nucleotides align to TRBD1. V trimming: 1 base; J trimming: 2 bases; junction bases outside the gene matches: 3. Per germline, CDR1 LGHNA and CDR2 YNFKEQ. The CDR3 loop spans 15 amino acids. The DNA of the CDR3 is TGTGCCAGCAGCCAAGTCGACAGGGGCAACACTGAAGCTTTCTTT. The encoded protein is CASSQVDRGNTEAFF.

This clonotype was seen a handful of times. CDR3 DNA sequence: TGTGCCACCAGCAGAGATTTTCAGGGGTCGGATACGCAGTATTTT. Its translation is CATSRDFQGSDTQYF. This chain joins TRBV15 and TRBJ2-3; perhaps TRBD1 as D (6 bases). Germline V gene data show CDR1 as LNHNV and CDR2 as YYDKDF (reference sequence). V was shortened by 0 bases and J by 6 bases, with 13 bases between the two germline ends. This CDR3 is built from 15 residues.

The gene calls are TRBV7-8 and TRBJ2-5; unclear D gene. The V gene lost 11 bases and the J gene lost 2 bases, with 15 bases spanning the gap. Germline loops: CDR1 SGHVS, CDR2 FQNEAQ. The CDR3 extends over 13 amino acids. CDR3 nucleotides: TGTGCCTCCACCCTCGGGCCACAAGAGACCCAGTACTTC. Protein: CASTLGPQETQYF.

This clonotype came up once. V usage is TRBV27 and J usage is TRBJ1-1; TRBD1 is a possible D gene (5 bases). Germline lookup yields CDR1 MNHEY and CDR2 SMNVEV (reference sequence). This CDR3 comprises 14 residues. In DNA, the CDR3 is TGTCTGGCTGCAGTTCGGGGGGGAGACACTGAAGCTTTCTTT. Translated: CLAAVRGGDTEAFF.

This chain joins TRBV6-1 and TRBJ2-6; TRBD1 aligns across 7 bases. The trim removed 6 bases at V and 4 bases at J, leaving 12 bases unmatched. Per the germline V gene, CDR1 is MNHNS and CDR2 is SASEGT. CDR3 length equals 17 residues. The CDR3 region is CASSRRDSPPGANVLTF. DNA of the CDR3: TGTGCCAGCAGCAGAAGGGACAGCCCCCCCGGGGCCAACGTCCTGACTTTC.

This chain links TRBV20-1 with TRBJ2-4; no clear D gene. Germline V gene data show CDR1 as DFQATT and CDR2 as SNEGSKA (reference sequence). This CDR3 has 11 amino acids. The V end was cut by 5 bases, the J end by 10 bases, with 12 bases between. CDR3 coding DNA: TGCAGTGCTTCCTACCGCGAAATTCAGTACTTC. Residues: CSASYREIQYF.